These 25 T cell receptor beta chains share one sample of origin, sequenced in a study of cytomegalovirus exposure and HLA in healthy donors. PCR employed 60 Vbeta and 13 Jbeta primers. TCRdb's table, derived via immunoSEQ multiplex PCR, lists solely in-frame clones and lacks some. This sample's clone table lists about 140,000 clones. Sequencing used PBMCs. Every receptor here comes from a woman between 18 and 29 years old in good health and CMV-seronegative.

The rearrangement links TRBV4-3 to TRBJ1-3; maybe TRBD1 (6 bases). This CDR3 region has 19 residues. From germline, CDR1 is LGHNA and CDR2 YSLEER. Trimming stripped 0 bases from V and 2 bases from J, with 20 bases between. DNA for the CDR3: TGCGCCAGCAGCCAAGATGCCCCCGTAACACAGGGAGCTGGAAACACCATATATTTT. Protein product: CASSQDAPVTQGAGNTIYF.

The V gene is TRBV19, the J gene TRBJ2-7, with D possibly being TRBD1 (6 bases). In germline, CDR1 is LNHDA, CDR2 SQIVND (reference sequence). V was cut by 3 bases and J by 5 bases, with 11 bases left in between. CDR3 length: 13 residues. This chain's CDR3 is CASSMGAWNEQYV. CDR3 in DNA: TGTGCCAGTAGTATGGGGGCTTGGAACGAGCAGTACGTC.

The genes are TRBV6-1 and TRBJ1-3; a possible D gene is TRBD1 (5 bases). Germline values: CDR1 MNHNS, CDR2 SASEGT. This CDR3 spans 16 amino acids. The germline V and J ends were trimmed by 1 base and 0 bases, with 10 bases remaining between them. The CDR3 region is CASSEGGTSSGNTIYF. The CDR3 coding sequence is TGTGCCAGCAGTGAAGGCGGGACGTCCTCTGGAAACACCATATATTTT.

The chain joins TRBV2 to TRBJ1-2, with D maybe TRBD1 (6 bases). This CDR3 has 14 residues. Germline assignment: CDR1 SNHLY and CDR2 FYNNEI. The V gene lost 6 bases and the J gene lost 4 bases, with 15 bases spanning the gap. The CDR3 DNA follows: TGTGCCAGCAGCCGGGACACCCCGATCTATGGCTACACCTTC. This encodes CASSRDTPIYGYTF.

The chain is built from TRBV5-6 and TRBJ1-1; 8 bases are a match to TRBD1. This CDR3 region has 12 residues. Germline CDR1 is SGHDT and CDR2 is YYEEEE. The V and J ends lost 4 bases and 10 bases, in that order; junction bases with no gene match: 6. The CDR3 here is CASSSVQGGAFF. In nucleotides, the CDR3 is TGTGCCAGCAGCAGCGTACAGGGGGGAGCTTTCTTT.

This chain links TRBV15 with TRBJ2-7; a possible D gene is TRBD1 (5 bases). Deletions cut 0 bases from V and 4 bases from J, with 7 bases between. Looked up from germline, CDR1 is LNHNV and CDR2 is YYDKDF (reference sequence). This CDR3 region has 13 residues. CDR3 in DNA: TGTGCCACCAGCAGAGATAGGGGATACGAGCAGTACGTC. Translated: CATSRDRGYEQYV.

This chain joins TRBV7-9 and TRBJ2-1, with D possibly being TRBD2 (5 bases). The germline CDR1 and CDR2 sequences are SEHNR and FQNEAQ (reference sequence). CDR3 length: 14 residues. V dropped 1 base and J dropped 15 bases, with 19 bases sitting between them. CDR3 loop: CASSLGPLPGRGFF. CDR3 sequence (DNA): TGTGCCAGCAGCTTAGGCCCCCTCCCCGGCCGGGGGTTCTTC.

J is TRBJ1-2 and V is TRBV7-8; 9 bases are shared with TRBD1. V lost 5 bases, J lost 6 bases, and 16 bases stayed unmatched. Germline values: CDR1 SGHVS, CDR2 FQNEAQ. The CDR3 runs 17 residues. This CDR3 is CASSRRTHSGQGDGYTF. The DNA for the CDR3 is TGTGCCAGCAGCCGTAGAACGCATTCGGGACAGGGTGATGGCTACACCTTC.

The chain links TRBV9 to TRBJ1-4, with 12 bases lining up with TRBD1. CDR1 is SGDLS and CDR2 is YYNGEE in the germline V gene. With V trimmed by 2 bases and J by 7 bases, 3 bases remained unmatched. CDR3 length: 15 residues. The CDR3 nucleotides are TGTGCCAGCAGCGTTGGGACAGGGGGCTTTGAAAAACTGTTTTTT. It is translated as CASSVGTGGFEKLFF.

The chain recombines TRBV30 with TRBJ2-5, with 9 bases identical to TRBD1. The CDR3 has 13 amino acids. J was trimmed by 4 bases and V by 5 bases; bases with no gene match: 5. CDR1 GTSNPN and CDR2 SVGIG come from the germline V gene (reference sequence). This CDR3 is CAWDRGGIETQYF. CDR3 coding DNA: TGTGCCTGGGACAGGGGGGGGATAGAGACCCAGTACTTC.

J is TRBJ1-6 and V is TRBV6-6; 11 bases are a match to TRBD1. The J segment lost 12 bases and the V segment lost 7 bases, leaving 11 bases of the junction unmatched. The CDR3 runs to 15 residues. Germline V gene data show CDR1 as MNHNY and CDR2 as SVGAGI (reference sequence). DNA for the CDR3: TGTGCCAGCAACCCCGGGACAGGGGGGACGAGACCCCTCCACTTT. This sequence encodes CASNPGTGGTRPLHF.

The rearrangement uses TRBV5-1 and TRBJ2-3, with TRBD2 matching 13 bases. The V and J ends lost 5 bases and 0 bases, in that order; junction bases with no gene match: 9. The CDR3 length is 18 residues. The germline V gene has CDR1 SGHRS and CDR2 YFSETQ. CDR3 region: CASRKIPGLAGSTDTQYF. The CDR3 DNA is TGCGCCAGCAGAAAAATTCCGGGACTAGCGGGGAGCACAGATACGCAGTATTTT.

The V and J genes are TRBV5-1 and TRBJ1-1; a weak D match, TRBD1 (6 bases). The CDR3 is made up of 14 amino acids. The germline V gene encodes CDR1 SGHRS and CDR2 YFSETQ. Trimming took off 2 bases at V and 4 bases at J, with 12 bases between the two ends. CDR3 sequence: CASSLGQLATEAFF. The CDR3 DNA sequence: TGCGCCAGCAGCTTAGGACAGCTAGCCACTGAAGCTTTCTTT.

The CDR3 bases are TGTGCCAGCAGTACTGCGGAGGCAGCCCAGTACTTC. Protein product: CASSTAEAAQYF. The J gene is TRBJ2-5, the V gene TRBV2, with D perhaps matching TRBD2 (5 bases). The germline V gene has CDR1 SNHLY and CDR2 FYNNEI. The CDR3 covers 12 residues. Trimming left V 5 bases short and J 9 bases short, with 13 bases between.

V is TRBV6-5 and J is TRBJ2-6; 7 nucleotides match TRBD1. Trimming at V came to 6 bases and at J to 1 base, leaving 3 bases not matched to a gene. The CDR3 spans 15 residues. CDR1 MNHEY and CDR2 SVGAGI come from the germline V gene. CDR3: CASRIQGSGANVLTF. DNA of the CDR3: TGTGCCAGCAGGATACAGGGGTCTGGGGCCAACGTCCTGACTTTC.

The gene calls are TRBV5-4 and TRBJ2-1; 12 bases line up with TRBD2. Germline CDR1 is SGHNT and CDR2 is YYREEE (reference sequence). Trimming removed 4 bases from V and 5 bases from J; junction bases left unmatched: 4. The CDR3 length is 15 residues. In DNA form, the CDR3 reads TGTGCCAGCAGCGGGACTAGCGGGCAAAACAATGAGCAGTTCTTC. Amino acid sequence: CASSGTSGQNNEQFF.

This chain connects TRBV16 to TRBJ1-5; D is uncertain. V shed 2 bases and J shed 5 bases, with 13 bases lying between them. The CDR3 loop spans 15 amino acids. Germline CDR1 KGHSY, CDR2 FQNENV. This chain's CDR3 is CASSQGEQAYQPQHF. CDR3 DNA: TGTGCCAGCAGCCAAGGGGAGCAGGCGTATCAGCCCCAGCATTTT.

The CDR3 loop is CASSLEVAPSTDTQYF. The CDR3 DNA reads as TGTGCCAGCAGCTTAGAGGTAGCCCCCAGTACAGATACGCAGTATTTT. The rearrangement uses TRBV7-6 and TRBJ2-3, with D hard to call. Germline V gene sequence: CDR1 SGHVS, CDR2 FNYEAQ. V lost 1 base and J 3 bases, leaving 14 bases between the germline ends. CDR3 size: 16 residues.

The genes are TRBV4-1 and TRBJ2-3, with 8 positions matching TRBD2. The CDR3 totals 16 residues. Trimming cost V 4 bases and J 2 bases; bases outside gene matches: 8. Germline assignment: CDR1 MGHRA and CDR2 YSYEKL. In nucleotides, the CDR3 is TGCGCCAGCAGCCGCGCGCTAGCGGGTAACACAGATACGCAGTATTTT. Translating it yields CASSRALAGNTDTQYF.

The CDR3 DNA is TGTGCCAGCAGTGATGCCGGGCCAGGGGGGATTTACAATGAGCAGTTCTTC. Residues: CASSDAGPGGIYNEQFF. The chain employs TRBV25-1 and TRBJ2-1, with a possible D match to TRBD1 (7 bases). The CDR3 is 17 residues long. Deletions cut 3 bases from V and 4 bases from J, with 19 bases between. Germline lookup yields CDR1 MGHDK and CDR2 SYGVNS.

The V and J genes are TRBV30 and TRBJ2-2; D may be TRBD2 (6 bases). CDR3 length: 15 residues. Between the trimmed V and J ends, which lost 4 bases and 7 bases, there was a span of 19 bases. Germline lookup yields CDR1 GTSNPN and CDR2 SVGIG (reference sequence). CDR3 sequence (DNA): TGTGCCTGGATTAACGGGAGTATTGAGATCGGGGAGCTGTTTTTT. Amino acid sequence: CAWINGSIEIGELFF.

V and J are TRBV6-5 and TRBJ1-2; TRBD1 matches 7 bases. V lost 4 bases and J lost 2; bases outside the gene matches: 1. CDR1 and CDR2 from the germline V gene are MNHEY and SVGAGI. This CDR3 spans 13 amino acids. The CDR3 loop is CASSWGQNYGYTF. DNA for the CDR3: TGTGCCAGCAGTTGGGGACAGAACTATGGCTACACCTTC.

In nucleotides, the CDR3 is TGTGCTAGTGGACAACTAGCGGGAGGGCCGGGAGAGCAGTTCTTC. Amino acid sequence: CASGQLAGGPGEQFF. The genes are TRBV12-5 and TRBJ2-1; 13 positions match TRBD2. CDR1 and CDR2 (germline): LGHNT, FRNRAP. This CDR3 spans 15 amino acids. J lost 10 bases, V lost 6 bases, and 9 bases had no gene match. The full variable domain, completed using reference TRBV12-5 and TRBJ2-1, is DARVTQTPRHKVTEMGQEVTMRCQPILGHNTVFWYRQTMMQGLELLAYFRNRAPLDDSGMPKDRFSAEMPDATLATLKIQPSEPRDSAVYFCASGQLAGGPGEQFFGPGTRLTVL.

Regarding this clone: One end of the junction does not line up with germline, which may come from a read error. The chain employs TRBV7-7 and TRBJ2-5, with TRBD2 identical over 7 bases. This CDR3 contains 15 residues. Germline CDR1 is SSHAT and CDR2 is FNYEAQ (reference sequence). For the CDR3, the DNA is TGTGCTAGCAGCTTCCAGTCGGGGGGAGGGGAGACCCAGTACTTC. Its protein product is CASSFQSGGGETQYF.

The rearrangement joins TRBV5-4 to TRBJ2-5; tentative D call: TRBD1 (5 bases). The CDR3 is 14 amino acids. V was cut by 4 bases and J by 1 base, with 11 bases left in between. Germline values: CDR1 SGHNT, CDR2 YYREEE (reference sequence). In DNA form, the CDR3 reads TGTGCCAGCAGCAAAGGACACACCCAAGAGACCCAGTACTTC. Translating it yields CASSKGHTQETQYF.